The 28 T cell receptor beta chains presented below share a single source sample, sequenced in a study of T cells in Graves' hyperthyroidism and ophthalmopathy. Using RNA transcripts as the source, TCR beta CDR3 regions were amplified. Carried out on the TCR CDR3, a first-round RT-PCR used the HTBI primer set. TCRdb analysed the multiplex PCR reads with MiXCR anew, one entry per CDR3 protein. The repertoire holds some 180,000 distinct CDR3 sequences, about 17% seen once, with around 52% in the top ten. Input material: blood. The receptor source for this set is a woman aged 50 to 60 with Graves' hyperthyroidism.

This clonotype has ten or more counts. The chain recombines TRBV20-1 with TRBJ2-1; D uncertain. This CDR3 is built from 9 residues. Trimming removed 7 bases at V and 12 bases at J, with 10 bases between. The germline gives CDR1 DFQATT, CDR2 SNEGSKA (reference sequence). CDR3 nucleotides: TGCAGTGGAGATCATTCGCAGTTCTTC. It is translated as CSGDHSQFF.

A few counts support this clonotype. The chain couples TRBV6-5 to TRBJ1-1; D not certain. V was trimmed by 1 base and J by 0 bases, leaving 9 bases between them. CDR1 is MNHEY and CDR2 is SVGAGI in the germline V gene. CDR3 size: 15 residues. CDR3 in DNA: TGTGCCAGCAGTTACTACAGTGATTTGAACACTGAAGCTTTCTTT. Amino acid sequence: CASSYYSDLNTEAFF.

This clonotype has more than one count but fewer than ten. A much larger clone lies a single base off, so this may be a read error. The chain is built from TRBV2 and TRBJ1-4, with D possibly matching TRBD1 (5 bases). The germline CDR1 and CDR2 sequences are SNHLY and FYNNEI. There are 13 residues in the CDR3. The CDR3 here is CVSRKTENEKLFF. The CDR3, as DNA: TGTGTCAGCAGGAAGACAGAAAATGAAAAACTGTTTTTT. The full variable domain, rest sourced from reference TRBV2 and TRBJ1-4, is EPEVTQTPSHQVTQMGQEVILRCVPISNHLYFYWYRQILGQKVEFLVSFYNNEISEKSEIFDDQFSVERPDGSNFTLKIRSTKLEDSAMYFCVSRKTENEKLFFGSGTQLSVL.

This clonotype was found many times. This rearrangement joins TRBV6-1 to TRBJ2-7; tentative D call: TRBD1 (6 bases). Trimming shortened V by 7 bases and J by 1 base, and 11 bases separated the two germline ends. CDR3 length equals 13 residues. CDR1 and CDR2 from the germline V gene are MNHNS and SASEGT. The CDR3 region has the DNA TGTGCCAGCAACCGCGACAGGTCCTACGAGCAGTACTTC. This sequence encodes CASNRDRSYEQYF.

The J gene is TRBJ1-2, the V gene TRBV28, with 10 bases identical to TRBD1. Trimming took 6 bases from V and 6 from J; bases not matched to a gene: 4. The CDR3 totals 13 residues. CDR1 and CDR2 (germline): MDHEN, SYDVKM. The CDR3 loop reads CASSTDRGNGYTF. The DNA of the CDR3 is TGTGCCAGCAGCACGGACAGGGGGAATGGCTACACCTTC.

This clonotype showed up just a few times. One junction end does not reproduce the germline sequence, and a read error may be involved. In nucleotides, the CDR3 is TGTGCCAGCAGCTTGGGGACACTGGCCTACTCTGGAAGCACCATATATTTT. Its protein is CASSLGTLAYSGSTIYF. V gene TRBV11-2 combines with J gene TRBJ1-3; maybe TRBD1 (6 bases). CDR1 SGHAT and CDR2 FQNNGV come from the germline V gene. This CDR3 is built from 17 residues.

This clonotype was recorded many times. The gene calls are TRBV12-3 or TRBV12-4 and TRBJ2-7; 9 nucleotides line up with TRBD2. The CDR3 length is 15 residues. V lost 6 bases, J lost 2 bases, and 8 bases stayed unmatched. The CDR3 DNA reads TGTGCCAGCAGACGGGGGACTAGCTATGCCTACGAGCAGTACTTC. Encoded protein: CASRRGTSYAYEQYF.

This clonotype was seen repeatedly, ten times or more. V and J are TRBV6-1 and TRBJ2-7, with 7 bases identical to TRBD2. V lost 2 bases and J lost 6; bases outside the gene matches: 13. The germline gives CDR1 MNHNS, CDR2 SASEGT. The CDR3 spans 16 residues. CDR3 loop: CASSEPVKWRESEQYF. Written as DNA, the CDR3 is TGTGCCAGCAGTGAACCCGTTAAATGGCGGGAGTCCGAGCAGTACTTC.

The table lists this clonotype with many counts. The CDR3 DNA reads as TGCAGTGCTAGATCACTCGGGACAAGCAATCAGCCCCAGCATTTT. Protein: CSARSLGTSNQPQHF. This sequence joins TRBV20-1 and TRBJ1-5; TRBD1 might be the D (6 bases). V dropped 2 bases and J dropped 1 base, with 12 bases sitting between them. The CDR3 has 15 amino acids. CDR1 is DFQATT and CDR2 is SNEGSKA in the germline V gene (reference sequence).

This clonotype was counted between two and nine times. The CDR3 DNA reads TGTGCCTGGAGAGCGACTAGCGGGAGGAGTCCCTACGAGCAGTACTTC. This codes for CAWRATSGRSPYEQYF. The J gene is TRBJ2-7, the V gene TRBV30; TRBD2 aligns across 13 bases. The CDR3 has 16 residues. V lost 3 bases to trimming and J lost 2 bases; unmatched junction nucleotides: 7. Germline-derived CDR1 and CDR2 are GTSNPN and SVGIG (reference sequence). The full variable domain, completed using reference TRBV30 and TRBJ2-7, is SQTIHQWPATLVQPVGSPLSLECTVEGTSNPNLYWYRQAAGRGLQLLFYSVGIGQISSEVPQNLSASRPQDRQFILSSKKLLLSDSGFYLCAWRATSGRSPYEQYFGPGTRLTVT.

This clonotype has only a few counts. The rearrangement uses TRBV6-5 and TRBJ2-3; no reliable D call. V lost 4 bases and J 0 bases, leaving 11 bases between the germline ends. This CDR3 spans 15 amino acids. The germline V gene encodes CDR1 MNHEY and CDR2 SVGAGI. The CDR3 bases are TGTGCCAGCAGTTTGCGACGTAGTAGCACAGATACGCAGTATTTT. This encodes CASSLRRSSTDTQYF.

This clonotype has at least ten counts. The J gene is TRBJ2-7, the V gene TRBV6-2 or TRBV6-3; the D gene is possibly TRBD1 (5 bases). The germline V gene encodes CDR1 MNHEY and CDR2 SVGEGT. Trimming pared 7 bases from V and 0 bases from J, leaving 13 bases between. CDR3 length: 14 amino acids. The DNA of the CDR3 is TGTGCCAGCATAGGGGTTGAGAGCTCCTACGAGCAGTACTTC. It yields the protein CASIGVESSYEQYF.

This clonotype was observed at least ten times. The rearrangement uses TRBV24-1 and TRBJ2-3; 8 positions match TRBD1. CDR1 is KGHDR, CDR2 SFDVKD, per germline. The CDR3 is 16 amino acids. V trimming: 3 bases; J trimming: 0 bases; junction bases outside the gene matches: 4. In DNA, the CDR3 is TGTGCCACCAGTGATCCCCGGACAGGGAGCACAGATACGCAGTATTTT. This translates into CATSDPRTGSTDTQYF.

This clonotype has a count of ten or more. This CDR3 is CASSQREKWRPYEQYF. The CDR3 DNA sequence: TGTGCCAGCAGCCAAAGGGAAAAGTGGCGGCCATACGAGCAGTACTTC. This sequence joins TRBV14 and TRBJ2-7, with D unresolved. CDR3 size: 16 residues. The V end lost 2 bases, the J end lost 4 bases, and 18 bases lay between the germline ends. Per germline, CDR1 SGHDN and CDR2 FVKESK.

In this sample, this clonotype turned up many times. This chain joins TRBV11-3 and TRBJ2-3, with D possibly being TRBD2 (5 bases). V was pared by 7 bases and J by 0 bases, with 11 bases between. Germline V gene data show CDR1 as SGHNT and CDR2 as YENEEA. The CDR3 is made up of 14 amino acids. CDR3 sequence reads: CASTRGQSTDTQYF. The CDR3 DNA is TGTGCCAGCACCAGAGGGCAAAGCACAGATACGCAGTATTTT. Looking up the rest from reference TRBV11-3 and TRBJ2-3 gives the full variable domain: EAGVVQSPRYKIIEKKQPVAFWCNPISGHNTLYWYLQNLGQGPELLIRYENEEAVDDSQLPKDRFSAERLKGVDSTLKIQPAELGDSAVYLCASTRGQSTDTQYFGPGTRLTVL.

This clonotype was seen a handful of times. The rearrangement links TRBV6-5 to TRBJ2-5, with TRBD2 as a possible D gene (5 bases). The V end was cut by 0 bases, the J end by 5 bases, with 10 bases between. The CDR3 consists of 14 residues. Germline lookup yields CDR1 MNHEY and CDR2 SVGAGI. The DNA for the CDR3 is TGTGCCAGCAGTTACTCGGGAGTAGGGGAGACCCAGTACTTC. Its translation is CASSYSGVGETQYF.

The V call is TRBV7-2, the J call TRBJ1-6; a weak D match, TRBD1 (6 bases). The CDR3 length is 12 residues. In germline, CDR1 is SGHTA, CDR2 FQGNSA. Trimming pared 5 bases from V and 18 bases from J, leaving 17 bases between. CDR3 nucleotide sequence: TGTGCCAGCAGCCCCGGACAGCCAAGGCCCCACTTT. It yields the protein CASSPGQPRPHF.

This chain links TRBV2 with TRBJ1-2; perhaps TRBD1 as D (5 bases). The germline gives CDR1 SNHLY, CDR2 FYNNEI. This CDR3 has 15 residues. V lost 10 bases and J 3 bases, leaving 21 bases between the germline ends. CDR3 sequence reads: CATADSRQSHYGYTF. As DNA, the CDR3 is TGTGCCACCGCAGATTCTAGACAGTCCCACTATGGCTACACCTTC.

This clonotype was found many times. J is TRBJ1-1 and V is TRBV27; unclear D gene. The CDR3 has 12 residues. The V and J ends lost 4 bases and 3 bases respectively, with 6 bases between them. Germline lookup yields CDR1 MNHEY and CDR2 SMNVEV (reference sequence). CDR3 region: CASSSRYTEAFF. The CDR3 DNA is TGTGCCAGCAGTTCCAGATACACTGAAGCTTTCTTT.

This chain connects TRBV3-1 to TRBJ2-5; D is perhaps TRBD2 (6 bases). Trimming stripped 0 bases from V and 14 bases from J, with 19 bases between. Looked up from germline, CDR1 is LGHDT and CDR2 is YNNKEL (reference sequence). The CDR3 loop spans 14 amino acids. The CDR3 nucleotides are TGTGCCAGCAGCCAAGATCCAGCGGGCGCTGCTCCTTACTTC. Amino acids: CASSQDPAGAAPYF.

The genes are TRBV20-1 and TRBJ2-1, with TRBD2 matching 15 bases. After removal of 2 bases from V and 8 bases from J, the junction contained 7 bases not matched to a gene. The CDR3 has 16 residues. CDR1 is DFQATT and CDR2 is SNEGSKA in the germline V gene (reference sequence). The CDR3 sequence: CSARSGLAGGPHEQFF. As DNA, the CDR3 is TGCAGTGCTAGATCTGGACTAGCGGGAGGGCCCCATGAGCAGTTCTTC.

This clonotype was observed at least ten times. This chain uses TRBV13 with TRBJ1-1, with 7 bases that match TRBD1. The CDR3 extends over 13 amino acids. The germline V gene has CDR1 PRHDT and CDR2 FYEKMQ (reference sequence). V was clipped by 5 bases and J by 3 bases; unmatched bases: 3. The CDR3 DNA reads TGTGCCAGCAGCACAACAGGGGACACTGAAGCTTTCTTT. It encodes CASSTTGDTEAFF.

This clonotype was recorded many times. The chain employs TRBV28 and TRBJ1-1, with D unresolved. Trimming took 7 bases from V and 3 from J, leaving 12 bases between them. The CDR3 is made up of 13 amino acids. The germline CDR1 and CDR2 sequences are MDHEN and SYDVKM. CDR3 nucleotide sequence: TGTGCCAGCATCTTAGGGCCACACACTGAAGCTTTCTTT. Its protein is CASILGPHTEAFF.

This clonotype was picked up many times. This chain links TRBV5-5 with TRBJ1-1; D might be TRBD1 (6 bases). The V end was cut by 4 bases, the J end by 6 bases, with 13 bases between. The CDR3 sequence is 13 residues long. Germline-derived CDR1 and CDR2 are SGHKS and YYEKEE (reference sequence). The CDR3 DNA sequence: TGTGCCAGCAGCCTAACAGGGATGCCTGAAGCTTTCTTT. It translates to CASSLTGMPEAFF.

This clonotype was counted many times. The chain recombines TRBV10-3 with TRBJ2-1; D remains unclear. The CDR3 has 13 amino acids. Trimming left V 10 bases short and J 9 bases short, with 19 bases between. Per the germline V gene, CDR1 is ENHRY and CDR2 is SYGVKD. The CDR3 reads CATSVTAPPEQFF. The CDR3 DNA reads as TGTGCCACGTCAGTTACGGCCCCACCTGAGCAGTTCTTC.

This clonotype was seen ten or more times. This chain's CDR3 is CASSYLDRAGQPQHF. CDR3 bases: TGTGCCAGCAGTTACTTGGACAGGGCGGGTCAGCCCCAGCATTTT. The chain recombines TRBV28 with TRBJ1-5, with 8 bases fitting TRBD1. Germline lookup yields CDR1 MDHEN and CDR2 SYDVKM. The CDR3 is 15 residues long. Germline trimming cut 4 bases from V and 6 bases from J; bases unmatched to any gene: 8. Full variable domain (outside the CDR3, taken from reference TRBV28 and TRBJ1-5): DVKVTQSSRYLVKRTGEKVFLECVQDMDHENMFWYRQDPGLGLRLIYFSYDVKMKEKGDIPEGYSVSREKKERFSLILESASTNQTSMYLCASSYLDRAGQPQHFGDGTRLSIL.

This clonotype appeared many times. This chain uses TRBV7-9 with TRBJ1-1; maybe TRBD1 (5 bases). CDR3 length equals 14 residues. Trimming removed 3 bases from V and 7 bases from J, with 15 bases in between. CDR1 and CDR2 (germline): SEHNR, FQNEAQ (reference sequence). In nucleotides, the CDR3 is TGTGCCAGCAGCTTGACGACGGGGCACATTGAAGCTTTCTTT. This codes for CASSLTTGHIEAFF. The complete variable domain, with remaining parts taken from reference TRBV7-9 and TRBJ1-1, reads DTGVSQNPRHKITKRGQNVTFRCDPISEHNRLYWYRQTLGQGPEFLTYFQNEAQLEKSRLLSDRFSAERPKGSFSTLEIQRTEQGDSAMYLCASSLTTGHIEAFFGQGTRLTVV.

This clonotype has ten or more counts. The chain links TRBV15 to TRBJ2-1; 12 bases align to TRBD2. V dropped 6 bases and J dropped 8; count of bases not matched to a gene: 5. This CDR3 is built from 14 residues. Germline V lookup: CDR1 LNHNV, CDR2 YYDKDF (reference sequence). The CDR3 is CATRETSGSHEQFF. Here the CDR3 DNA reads TGTGCCACCAGGGAGACTAGCGGGAGTCATGAGCAGTTCTTC.